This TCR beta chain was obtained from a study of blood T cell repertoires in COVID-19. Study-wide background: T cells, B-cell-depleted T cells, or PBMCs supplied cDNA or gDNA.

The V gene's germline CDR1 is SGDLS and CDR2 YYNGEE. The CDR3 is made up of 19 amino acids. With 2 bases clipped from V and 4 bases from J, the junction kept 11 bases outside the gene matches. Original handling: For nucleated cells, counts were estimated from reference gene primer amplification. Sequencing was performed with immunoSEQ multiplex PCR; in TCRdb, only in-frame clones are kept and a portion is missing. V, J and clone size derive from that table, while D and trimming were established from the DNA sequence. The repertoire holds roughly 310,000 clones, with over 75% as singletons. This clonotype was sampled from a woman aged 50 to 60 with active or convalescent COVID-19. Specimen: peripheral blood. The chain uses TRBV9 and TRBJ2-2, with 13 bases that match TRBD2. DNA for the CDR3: TGTGCCAGCAGCGTTGGGGGGACTAGCGGGAAGCCGGGCACCGGGGAGCTGTTTTTT. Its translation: CASSVGGTSGKPGTGELFF.